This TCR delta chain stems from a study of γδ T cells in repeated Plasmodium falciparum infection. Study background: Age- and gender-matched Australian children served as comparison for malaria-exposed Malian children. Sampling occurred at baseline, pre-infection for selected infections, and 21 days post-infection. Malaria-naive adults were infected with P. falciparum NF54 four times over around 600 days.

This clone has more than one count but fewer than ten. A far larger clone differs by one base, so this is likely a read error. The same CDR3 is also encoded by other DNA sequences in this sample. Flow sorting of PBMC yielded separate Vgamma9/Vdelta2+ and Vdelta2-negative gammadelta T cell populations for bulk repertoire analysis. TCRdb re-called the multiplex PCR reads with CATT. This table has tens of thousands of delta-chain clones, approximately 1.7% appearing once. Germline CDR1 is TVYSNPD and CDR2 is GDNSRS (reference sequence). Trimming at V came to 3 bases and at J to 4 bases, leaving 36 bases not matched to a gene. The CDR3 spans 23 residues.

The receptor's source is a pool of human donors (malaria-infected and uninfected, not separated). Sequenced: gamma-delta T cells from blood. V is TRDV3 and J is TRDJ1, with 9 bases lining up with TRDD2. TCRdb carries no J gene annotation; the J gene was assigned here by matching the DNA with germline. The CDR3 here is CAFGMLSLPTAYWGPLRHDKLIF. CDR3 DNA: TGTGCCTTCGGGATGTTGAGCCTTCCTACGGCCTACTGGGGACCCTTAAGGCACGATAAACTCATCTTT.